The sequence of this TCR beta chain was determined in a study of blood T cell repertoires in COVID-19. V was trimmed by 2 bases and J by 3 bases, leaving 10 bases between them. The germline CDR1 and CDR2 sequences are SGHAT and FQNNGV. The CDR3 consists of 14 residues. Here immunoSEQ multiplex PCR was the method, and the copy in TCRdb shows in-frame clones only, minus some. Among around 380,000 clones, around 87% were seen once, and the ten largest hold 1% to 1.5%. Assignments of participants to cohorts depended upon their own reported clinical history. This receptor was taken from a man aged 25-40 years who had recovered from COVID-19. Sequenced material: PBMCs or T cells enriched from blood (not recorded which). The chain is built from TRBV11-2 and TRBJ1-1; D is possibly TRBD1 (5 bases). This CDR3 reads CASSLSKGYTEAFF. DNA for the CDR3: TGTGCCAGCAGCTTATCCAAGGGGTACACTGAAGCTTTCTTT. The full variable domain, with the rest looked up from reference TRBV11-2 and TRBJ1-1, is EAGVAQSPRYKIIEKRQSVAFWCNPISGHATLYWYQQILGQGPKLLIQFQNNGVVDDSQLPKDRFSAERLKGVDSTLKIQPAKLEDSAVYLCASSLSKGYTEAFFGQGTRLTVV.